The TCR beta chain described here comes from a study of regulatory T cells in long-lasting Graves disease. Regarding time point: newly diagnosed GD, antithyroid drugs for less than 3 months. Extracted RNA from PBMCs served as the source of the TCR library. To make TCR beta libraries, researchers used iRepertoire HTBI primers and Arm-PCR of CDR3 regions. One entry per CDR3 protein, called by TCRdb with MiXCR from the multiplex PCR reads. This table has around 240,000 distinct CDR3 sequences, more than 15% appearing once. This CDR3 region has 14 residues. Unmatched junction bases numbered 8, after V lost 7 bases and J lost 5 bases. Germline CDR1 and CDR2: SEHNR and FQNEAQ (reference sequence). These sequences were also reported in another study, on T cells in Graves' hyperthyroidism and ophthalmopathy. From that paper: Expanded thyroid clonotypes (above 0.001) were mostly also found in blood.

The clonotype was recovered from a woman aged 30 to 39 with Graves disease. The specimen comprised peripheral blood mononuclear cells (PBMCs), sampled at new diagnosis, from a patient treated with antithyroid drugs. V usage is TRBV7-9 and J usage is TRBJ2-5; 9 bases match TRBD1. The CDR3 reads CASTPTGGFETQYF. The DNA of the CDR3 is TGTGCCAGCACCCCTACAGGGGGCTTTGAGACCCAGTACTTC.